Here is one TCR beta chain with its context. Its antigen is unidentified. The data stem from a study of OX40 agonist ivuxolimab in advanced cancers. In the study overall: Ivuxolimab, an agonistic anti-OX40 (CD134) antibody, was given to patients. The group had a mean age of approximately 60 years, ranged from about 20 to 79, and was 80% to 85% male.

Study-wide results and limits: Doses of 0.1 to 3.0 mg/kg were accompanied by clonal expansion of CD4+ and CD8+ blood T cells by week 6.

The germline gives CDR1 SGDLS, CDR2 YYNGEE. The V segment lost 2 bases and the J segment 4 bases; nucleotides outside the gene matches: 5. This CDR3 is built from 15 residues. TCRdb keeps only in-frame clones here, not all; method: immunoSEQ multiplex PCR. This table holds tens of thousands of clones, about 87% found once. Sequences were derived from CD4+ or CD8+ T cells sorted from blood, sampled in a trial of the OX40 agonist ivuxolimab. The J gene is TRBJ2-5, the V gene TRBV9; 10 nucleotides match TRBD2. The TCR sequence derives from an adult with an advanced solid tumor such as melanoma, head and neck, liver or kidney cancer. The CDR3 DNA reads TGTGCCAGCAGCGTTGGCCTAGCGGGGGTAGAGACCCAGTACTTC. This gives the protein CASSVGLAGVETQYF.